A single T cell receptor beta chain is shown here with its context. Germline lookup yields CDR1 SGHTA and CDR2 FQGNSA. With 6 bases clipped from V and 12 bases from J, the junction kept 11 bases outside the gene matches. The CDR3 totals 12 residues. Extraction of RNA preceded its reverse transcription into cDNA, which served as the sequencing template. This table comes from immunoSEQ multiplex PCR, and its TCRdb copy is limited to in-frame clones, with some not included. The repertoire consists of about 190,000 clones, with 45% to 65% occurring once and the leading ten covering around 0.7%. The data originate from a study of CD8+ T cells in alopecia areata. Treatment given: oral pan-JAK inhibitor, 5-10 mg twice daily.

The chain has TRBV7-2 and TRBJ2-7; 7 bases map to TRBD1. The receptor comes from a human donor with alopecia areata. The material was CD4+ T cells sorted from blood, obtained at week 4, from a patient treated with tofacitinib. CDR3 loop: CASRLDRSALYF. Here the CDR3 DNA reads TGTGCCAGCAGGTTGGACAGGTCTGCCCTGTACTTC.